These 27 T cell receptor beta chains were sequenced from one sample in a study of blood T cell repertoires in COVID-19 (dated by TCRdb to the early 2020s). The library relied on the immunoSEQ multiplex PCR assay. TCRdb obtained this table from immuneACCESS and retained in-frame rearrangements with V and J assigned. These tables miss some clones; where compared with another copy, unresolved V genes account for less than half of the shortfall, and the remainder is unexplained. Within this sample are approximately 400,000 clones, with 83% of them counted one time only. Approximately 5.4% of the sample rests with the top ten. The specimen was PBMCs or T cells enriched from blood (not recorded which). All receptors come from a woman in her fifties or sixties who had recovered from COVID-19.

The rearrangement uses TRBV9 and TRBJ1-3, with D unclear. Germline V gives CDR1 SGDLS, CDR2 YYNGEE. The V end was cut by 3 bases, the J end by 4 bases, with 14 bases between. CDR3 length: 15 residues. The CDR3 here is CASSGTLQFGNTIYF. CDR3 DNA: TGTGCCAGCAGCGGTACCCTCCAGTTCGGAAACACCATATATTTT. The variable domain in full, with the rest retrieved from reference TRBV9 and TRBJ1-3, is DSGVTQTPKHLITATGQRVTLRCSPRSGDLSVYWYQQSLDQGLQFLIQYYNGEERAKGNILERFSAQQFPDLHSELNLSSLELGDSALYFCASSGTLQFGNTIYFGEGSWLTVV.

This clone was counted a few times. V usage is TRBV4-3 and J usage is TRBJ1-1, with 12 bases matching TRBD1. The J segment lost 3 bases and the V segment lost 5 bases, leaving 7 bases of the junction unmatched. CDR1 is LGHNA, CDR2 YSLEER, per germline. The CDR3 runs to 16 residues. The CDR3 coding sequence is TGCGCCAGCAGCGAGGGGACAGGGGGCGCGTACACTGAAGCTTTCTTT. It codes for CASSEGTGGAYTEAFF.

This chain links TRBV5-1 with TRBJ1-2; 10 nucleotides align to TRBD1. V lost 3 bases to trimming and J lost 6 bases; unmatched junction nucleotides: 11. Germline V lookup: CDR1 SGHRS, CDR2 YFSETQ. The CDR3 sequence is 16 residues long. This chain's CDR3 is CASSSVVTGGIDGYTF. The CDR3 DNA reads TGCGCCAGCAGCTCAGTAGTGACAGGGGGCATAGATGGCTACACCTTC.

V and J are TRBV6-1 and TRBJ1-5; no clear D gene. The CDR3 covers 15 residues. Germline CDR1 reads MNHNS; CDR2 reads SASEGT. The V end was cut by 0 bases, the J end by 1 base, with 7 bases between. The CDR3 loop is CASSEAGISNQPQHF. CDR3 sequence (DNA): TGTGCCAGCAGTGAAGCGGGCATCAGCAATCAGCCCCAGCATTTT.

The chain joins TRBV15 to TRBJ1-1, with D unclear. The V end lost 9 bases, the J end lost 0 bases, and 14 bases lay between the germline ends. Per the germline V gene, CDR1 is LNHNV and CDR2 is YYDKDF (reference sequence). This CDR3 has 14 amino acids. Here the CDR3 reads CATQRANLNTEAFF. CDR3 sequence (DNA): TGTGCCACTCAGCGGGCCAACTTGAACACTGAAGCTTTCTTT.

V usage is TRBV6-5 and J usage is TRBJ1-5, with D maybe TRBD1 (5 bases). Between the trimmed V and J ends, which lost 7 bases and 4 bases, there was a span of 11 bases. Germline CDR1 reads MNHEY; CDR2 reads SVGAGI. The CDR3 loop spans 13 amino acids. This chain's CDR3 is CASKTQENQPQHF. CDR3 in DNA: TGTGCCAGCAAAACACAGGAAAATCAGCCCCAGCATTTT.

This chain connects TRBV27 to TRBJ1-1, with a tentative D call TRBD1 (6 bases). CDR3 length equals 15 residues. Germline CDR1 is MNHEY and CDR2 is SMNVEV (reference sequence). Trimming stripped 3 bases from V and 5 bases from J, with 16 bases between. The CDR3 spells CASSLSGGRGTEAFF. CDR3 in DNA: TGTGCCAGCAGTTTGTCCGGGGGGAGGGGGACTGAAGCTTTCTTT.

The rearrangement joins TRBV9 to TRBJ2-7, with a possible D match to TRBD1 (6 bases). Germline loops: CDR1 SGDLS, CDR2 YYNGEE. The CDR3 is 15 residues long. The V end lost 0 bases, the J end lost 0 bases, and 10 bases lay between the germline ends. The CDR3 DNA is TGTGCCAGCAGCGTAGATGGCAGGGGCTCCTACGAGCAGTACTTC. It translates to CASSVDGRGSYEQYF.

The J gene is TRBJ2-3, the V gene TRBV11-3; no reliable D call. CDR1 and CDR2 from the germline V gene are SGHNT and YENEEA. V lost 0 bases and J 10 bases, leaving 8 bases between the germline ends. This CDR3 has 12 amino acids. The CDR3: CASSLDTVAQYF. The CDR3 DNA is TGTGCCAGCAGCTTAGATACTGTAGCGCAGTATTTT.

CDR3 protein: CASSSYRDSGNTIYF. In DNA form, the CDR3 reads TGTGCCAGCAGCTCCTACAGGGACTCTGGAAACACCATATATTTT. The rearrangement uses TRBV7-2 and TRBJ1-3, with a weak D call TRBD1 (6 bases). This CDR3 has 15 amino acids. Looked up from germline, CDR1 is SGHTA and CDR2 is FQGNSA. With 4 bases removed from V and 0 bases from J, the gap between germline ends came to 10 bases.

This clone has a single count. The rearrangement uses TRBV4-2 and TRBJ1-2; TRBD1 is a possible D gene (5 bases). Germline-derived CDR1 and CDR2 are LGHNA and YNFKEQ. V dropped 4 bases and J dropped 2 bases, with 11 bases sitting between them. This CDR3 is 14 amino acids long. The CDR3 region is CASSRSDSNYGYTF. CDR3 in DNA: TGTGCCAGCAGCCGCAGCGACAGCAACTATGGCTACACCTTC.

The chain is built from TRBV7-3 and TRBJ1-3; TRBD1 matches 7 bases. V lost 5 bases to trimming and J lost 2 bases; unmatched junction nucleotides: 9. CDR1 and CDR2 (germline): SGHTA, FQGTGA. The CDR3 extends over 16 amino acids. CDR3 DNA sequence: TGTGCCAGCAGCCCAACAGACAGGGAGCCTGGAAACACCATATATTTT. Translating it yields CASSPTDREPGNTIYF.

The chain is built from TRBV9 and TRBJ2-5; 8 nucleotides line up with TRBD2. CDR3 size: 16 residues. Germline CDR1 and CDR2: SGDLS and YYNGEE. The J segment lost 0 bases and the V segment lost 0 bases, leaving 4 bases of the junction unmatched. DNA for the CDR3: TGTGCCAGCAGCGTAGGTGTTAGCGGGGACCAAGAGACCCAGTACTTC. Translated: CASSVGVSGDQETQYF.

This clone came up once. J is TRBJ1-5 and V is TRBV6-5, with TRBD1 matching over 8 bases. V gave up 7 bases and J gave up 2 bases; unmatched junction bases: 4. The CDR3 contains 14 residues. Per the germline V gene, CDR1 is MNHEY and CDR2 is SVGAGI. CDR3 nucleotide sequence: TGTGCCAGCAAGTTGACAGGGGGCAATCAGCCCCAGCATTTT. Protein product: CASKLTGGNQPQHF.

The gene calls are TRBV9 and TRBJ1-1; D possibly corresponds to TRBD1 (6 bases). CDR3 length: 16 amino acids. From germline, CDR1 is SGDLS and CDR2 YYNGEE. The ends were cut back, 0 bases at V and 0 bases at J, with 12 bases in the middle. DNA of the CDR3: TGTGCCAGCAGCGTAGAGGGGGGGTACATGAACACTGAAGCTTTCTTT. This sequence encodes CASSVEGGYMNTEAFF.

The chain is built from TRBV18 and TRBJ2-3; 9 bases match TRBD1. Germline assignment: CDR1 KGHSH and CDR2 LQKENI. V lost 5 bases, J lost 2 bases, and 5 bases stayed unmatched. This CDR3 is built from 15 residues. The CDR3 DNA sequence: TGTGCCAGCTCATCCGGACAGGGGACCACAGATACGCAGTATTTT. It specifies CASSSGQGTTDTQYF.

In this sample, this clone turned up once. The CDR3 bases are TGTGCCAGCAGCCAAGATATACGGAACCCTAGCTATGGCTACACCTTC. Encoded protein: CASSQDIRNPSYGYTF. The chain carries TRBV3-1 (or the pseudogene TRBV3-2) and TRBJ1-2; D remains unclear. V was trimmed by 0 bases and J by 4 bases, leaving 15 bases between them. This CDR3 has 16 amino acids. CDR1 and CDR2 (germline): LGHDT, YNNKEL (reference sequence).

This chain uses TRBV2 with TRBJ1-2; D remains ambiguous. This CDR3 has 12 amino acids. V was trimmed by 6 bases and J by 5 bases, leaving 10 bases between them. Germline V gene sequence: CDR1 SNHLY, CDR2 FYNNEI. CDR3 residues: CASRSLEYGYTF. CDR3 sequence (DNA): TGTGCCAGCAGGTCTTTAGAGTATGGCTACACCTTC.

The chain employs TRBV9 and TRBJ1-1; no reliable D call. The CDR3 sequence is 12 residues long. From germline, CDR1 is SGDLS and CDR2 YYNGEE. The V end was cut by 0 bases, the J end by 7 bases, with 7 bases between. DNA for the CDR3: TGTGCCAGCAGCGTAGACGAGGGTGAAGCTTTCTTT. Translation: CASSVDEGEAFF.

The chain carries TRBV4-3 and TRBJ2-1; weak D call: TRBD1 (5 bases). With 0 bases removed from V and 5 bases from J, the gap between germline ends came to 11 bases. The CDR3 totals 15 residues. From germline, CDR1 is LGHNA and CDR2 YSLEER. This CDR3 is CASSQEAGKNNEQFF. CDR3 DNA: TGCGCCAGCAGCCAAGAGGCAGGGAAGAACAATGAGCAGTTCTTC.

Here the CDR3 reads CASSRAGGPSTDTQYF. Here the CDR3 DNA reads TGTGCCAGCAGCCGCGCGGGGGGCCCTAGCACAGATACGCAGTATTTT. This sequence joins TRBV3-1 (or the pseudogene TRBV3-2) and TRBJ2-3; 8 positions match TRBD2. V was pared by 4 bases and J by 0 bases, with 6 bases of the junction left unmatched. This CDR3 is 16 amino acids long. Per germline, CDR1 LGHDT and CDR2 YNNKEL (reference sequence).

In its sample, this clone was seen a few times. The V call is TRBV9, the J call TRBJ1-6, with D hard to call. Trimming cost V 3 bases and J 0 bases, with 7 bases left between them. The CDR3 contains 15 residues. Per germline, CDR1 SGDLS and CDR2 YYNGEE. This CDR3 is CASSAQSSYNSPLHF. CDR3 sequence (DNA): TGTGCCAGCAGCGCACAGAGCTCCTATAATTCACCCCTCCACTTT.

The genes are TRBV9 and TRBJ2-7; D is perhaps TRBD2 (5 bases). This CDR3 has 12 residues. Germline-derived CDR1 and CDR2 are SGDLS and YYNGEE. V shed 5 bases and J shed 5 bases, with 11 bases lying between them. In DNA, the CDR3 is TGTGCCAGCAGTGGCGCGGGCCACGAGCAGTACTTC. Its translation is CASSGAGHEQYF.

V usage is TRBV7-9 and J usage is TRBJ1-1; weak D call: TRBD1 (5 bases). The CDR3 has 13 amino acids. The germline V gene encodes CDR1 SEHNR and CDR2 FQNEAQ (reference sequence). V dropped 5 bases and J dropped 9 bases, with 16 bases sitting between them. The CDR3: CASSGAGRDKAFF. The CDR3 region has the DNA TGTGCCAGCAGCGGGGCCGGCAGAGATAAAGCTTTCTTT.

This clone was seen only once. V usage is TRBV5-5 and J usage is TRBJ1-6; 9 bases are a match to TRBD1. Germline CDR1 is SGHKS and CDR2 is YYEKEE (reference sequence). This CDR3 comprises 14 residues. Trimming took 0 bases from V and 10 from J; bases not matched to a gene: 2. The CDR3: CASSLGQGGSPLHF. DNA for the CDR3: TGTGCCAGCAGCTTGGGACAGGGGGGATCACCCCTCCACTTT.

The rearrangement joins TRBV7-2 to TRBJ1-1; 7 bases are shared with TRBD1. In germline, CDR1 is SGHTA, CDR2 FQGNSA. Losses at the gene ends were 5 bases for V and 5 bases for J; bases not matched to a gene: 8. This CDR3 contains 14 residues. For the CDR3, the DNA is TGTGCCAGCAGCCACGACAGGGTGTTGACTGAAGCTTTCTTT. This encodes CASSHDRVLTEAFF.

The chain links TRBV24-1 to TRBJ2-1; TRBD2 agrees at 10 bases. With 5 bases clipped from V and 9 bases from J, the junction kept 9 bases outside the gene matches. Germline V gene data show CDR1 as KGHDR and CDR2 as SFDVKD. The length of the CDR3 is 15 residues. The CDR3 DNA sequence: TGTGCCACCAGTGCCTCCCTAGCGGGAGTTTCTGAGCAGTTCTTC. Its protein product is CATSASLAGVSEQFF.